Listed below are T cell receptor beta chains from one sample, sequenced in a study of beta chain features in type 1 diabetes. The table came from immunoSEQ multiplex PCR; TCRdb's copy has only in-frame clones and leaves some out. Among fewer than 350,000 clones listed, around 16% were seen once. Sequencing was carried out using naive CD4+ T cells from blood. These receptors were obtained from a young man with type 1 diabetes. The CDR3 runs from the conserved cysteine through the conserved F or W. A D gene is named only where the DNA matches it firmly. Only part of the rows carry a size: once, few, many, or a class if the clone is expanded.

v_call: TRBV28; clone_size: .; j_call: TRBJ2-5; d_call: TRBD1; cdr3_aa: CASSLWRQGARRETQYF; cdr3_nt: TGTGCCAGCAGTTTATGGAGACAGGGGGCGAGGAGAGAGACCCAGTACTTC
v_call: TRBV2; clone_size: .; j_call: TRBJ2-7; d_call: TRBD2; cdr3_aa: CASTQSGREHYEQYF; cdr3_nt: TGTGCCAGCACCCAGAGCGGGCGGGAGCACTACGAGCAGTACTTC
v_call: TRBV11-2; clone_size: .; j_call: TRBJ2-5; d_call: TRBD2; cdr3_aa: CASSFGGSGETQYF; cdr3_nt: TGTGCCAGCAGCTTTGGCGGGAGCGGGGAGACCCAGTACTTC
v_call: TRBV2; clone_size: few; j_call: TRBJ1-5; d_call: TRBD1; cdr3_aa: CASSWDSHSNQPQHF; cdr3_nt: TGTGCCAGCAGTTGGGACAGTCATAGCAATCAGCCCCAGCATTTT
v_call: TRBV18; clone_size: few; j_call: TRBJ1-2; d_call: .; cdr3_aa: CASPETGDYGYTF; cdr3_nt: TGTGCCAGCCCAGAGACAGGCGACTATGGCTACACCTTC
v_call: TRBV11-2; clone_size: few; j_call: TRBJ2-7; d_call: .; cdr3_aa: CASSPPGRYEQYF; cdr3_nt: TGTGCCAGCAGCCCCCCGGGTAGGTACGAGCAGTACTTC
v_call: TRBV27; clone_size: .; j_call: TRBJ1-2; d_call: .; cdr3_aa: CASSLRGNYGYTF; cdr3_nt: TGTGCCAGCAGTTTAAGGGGAAACTATGGCTACACCTTC
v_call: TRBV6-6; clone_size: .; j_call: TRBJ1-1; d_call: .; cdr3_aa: CASSVGGNTEAFF; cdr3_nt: TGTGCCAGCAGTGTCGGGGGGAACACTGAAGCTTTCTTT
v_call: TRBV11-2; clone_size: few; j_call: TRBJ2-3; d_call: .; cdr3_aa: CASSRNLPGTDTQYF; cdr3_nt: TGTGCCAGCAGCCGTAATCTACCGGGCACAGATACGCAGTATTTT
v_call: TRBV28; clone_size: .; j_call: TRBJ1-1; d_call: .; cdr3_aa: CASSGYAAFF; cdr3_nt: TGTGCCAGCAGCGGGTATGCGGCTTTCTTT
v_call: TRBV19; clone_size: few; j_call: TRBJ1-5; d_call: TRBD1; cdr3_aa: CASSRTGRNQPQHF; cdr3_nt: TGTGCCAGTAGTCGGACAGGACGCAATCAGCCCCAGCATTTT
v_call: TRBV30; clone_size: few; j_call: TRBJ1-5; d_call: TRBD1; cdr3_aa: CAWSTTGLQPQHF; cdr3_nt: TGTGCCTGGAGTACGACAGGGCTTCAGCCCCAGCATTTT
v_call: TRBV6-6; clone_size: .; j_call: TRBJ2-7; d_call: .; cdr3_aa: CASSPRVRTYEQYF; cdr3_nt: TGTGCCAGCAGTCCTCGGGTCAGAACCTACGAGCAGTACTTC
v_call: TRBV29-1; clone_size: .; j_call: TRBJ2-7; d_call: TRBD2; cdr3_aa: CSVEAGNYEQYF; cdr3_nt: TGCAGCGTGGAAGCGGGGAACTACGAGCAGTACTTC
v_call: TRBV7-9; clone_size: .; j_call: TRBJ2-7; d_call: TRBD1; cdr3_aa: CASSQRGGQGPGEQYF; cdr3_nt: TGTGCCAGCAGCCAAAGAGGGGGACAGGGTCCTGGCGAGCAGTACTTC
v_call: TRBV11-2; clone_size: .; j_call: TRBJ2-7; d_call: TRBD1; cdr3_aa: CASSSTPTGEYEQYF; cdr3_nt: TGTGCCAGCAGCTCAACCCCGACAGGGGAATACGAGCAGTACTTC
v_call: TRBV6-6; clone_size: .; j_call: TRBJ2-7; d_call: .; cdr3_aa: CASSYSTGSAYEQYF; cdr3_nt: TGTGCCAGCAGTTACTCGACAGGAAGTGCGTACGAGCAGTACTTC
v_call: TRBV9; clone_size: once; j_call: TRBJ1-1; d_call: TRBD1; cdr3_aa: CASARQGHPRDEAFF; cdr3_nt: TGTGCCAGCGCCCGACAGGGGCACCCAAGGGATGAAGCTTTCTTT
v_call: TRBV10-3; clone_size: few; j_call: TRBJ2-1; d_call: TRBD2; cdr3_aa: CAIGKAGGEDEQFF; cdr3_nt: TGTGCCATCGGGAAAGCGGGAGGTGAGGATGAGCAGTTCTTC
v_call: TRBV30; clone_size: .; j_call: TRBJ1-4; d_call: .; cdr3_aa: CAWSSGGRGEKLFF; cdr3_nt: TGTGCCTGGTCCTCCGGGGGGCGCGGTGAAAAACTGTTTTTT
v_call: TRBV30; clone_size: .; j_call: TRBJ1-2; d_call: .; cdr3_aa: CAWKTPAPSGYGYTF; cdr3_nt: TGTGCCTGGAAGACTCCGGCACCGAGTGGCTATGGCTACACCTTC
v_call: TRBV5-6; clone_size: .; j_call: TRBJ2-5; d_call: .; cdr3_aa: CASSLAGGETQYF; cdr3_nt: TGTGCCAGCAGCTTGGCCGGGGGTGAGACCCAGTACTTC
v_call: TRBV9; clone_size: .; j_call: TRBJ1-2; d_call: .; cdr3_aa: CASSLDSNYGYTF; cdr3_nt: TGTGCCAGCAGTCTGGACAGCAACTATGGCTACACCTTC
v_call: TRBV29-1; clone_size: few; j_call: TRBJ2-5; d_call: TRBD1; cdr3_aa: CSVGTGPETQYF; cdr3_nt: TGCAGCGTTGGGACAGGCCCAGAGACCCAGTACTTC
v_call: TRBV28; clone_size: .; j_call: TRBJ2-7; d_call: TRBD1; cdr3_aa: CASSRGTEDEQYF; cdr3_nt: TGTGCCAGCAGTCGTGGGACAGAGGACGAGCAGTACTTC
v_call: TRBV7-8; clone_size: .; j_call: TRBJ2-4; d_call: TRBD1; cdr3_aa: CASSVDRVTAKNIQYF; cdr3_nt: TGTGCCAGCAGCGTAGACAGGGTCACAGCCAAAAACATTCAGTACTTC
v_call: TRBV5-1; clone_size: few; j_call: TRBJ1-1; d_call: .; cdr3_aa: CASSLGSSQEAFF; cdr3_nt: TGCGCCAGCAGCTTGGGATCTTCACAGGAAGCTTTCTTT
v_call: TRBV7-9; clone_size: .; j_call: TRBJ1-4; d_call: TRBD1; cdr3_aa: CASSRETGANEKLFF; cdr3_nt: TGTGCCAGCAGCAGGGAGACAGGGGCCAATGAAAAACTGTTTTTT
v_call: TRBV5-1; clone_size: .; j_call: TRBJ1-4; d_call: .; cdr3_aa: CASSSIPGGQNEKLFF; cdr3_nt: TGCGCCAGCAGCTCTATACCCGGGGGTCAAAATGAAAAACTGTTTTTT
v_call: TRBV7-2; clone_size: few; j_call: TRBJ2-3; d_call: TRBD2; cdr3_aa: CASSLRLAGQTQYF; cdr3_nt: TGTGCCAGCAGCTTACGACTAGCGGGACAAACGCAGTATTTT
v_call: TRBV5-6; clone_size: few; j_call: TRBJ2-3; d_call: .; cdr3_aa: CASSEKPAGYTQYF; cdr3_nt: TGTGCCAGCAGCGAAAAACCCGCCGGGTATACGCAGTATTTT
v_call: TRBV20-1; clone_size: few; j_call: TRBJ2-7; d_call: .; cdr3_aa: CSVYFSYEQYF; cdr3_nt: TGCAGTGTGTACTTCTCCTACGAGCAGTACTTC
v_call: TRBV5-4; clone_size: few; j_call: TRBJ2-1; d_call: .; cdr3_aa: CASSLTPKNNEQFF; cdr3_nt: TGTGCCAGCAGCTTGACCCCTAAGAACAATGAGCAGTTCTTC
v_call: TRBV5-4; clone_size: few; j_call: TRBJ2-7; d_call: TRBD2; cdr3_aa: CASSSSGAAYEQYF; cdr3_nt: TGTGCCAGCAGCTCTAGCGGGGCTGCCTACGAGCAGTACTTC
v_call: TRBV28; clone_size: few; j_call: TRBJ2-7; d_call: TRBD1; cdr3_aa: CASEKGQGDEQYF; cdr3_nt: TGTGCCAGTGAAAAGGGACAGGGGGACGAGCAGTACTTC
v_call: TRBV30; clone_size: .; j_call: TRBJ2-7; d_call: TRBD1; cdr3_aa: CAWNRGTSYEQYF; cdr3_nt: TGTGCCTGGAACAGGGGGACCTCCTACGAGCAGTACTTC
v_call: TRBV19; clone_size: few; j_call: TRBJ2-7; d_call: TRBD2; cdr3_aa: CASSFRLAGESGEQYF; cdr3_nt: TGTGCCAGTAGTTTTCGACTAGCGGGAGAATCGGGCGAGCAGTACTTC
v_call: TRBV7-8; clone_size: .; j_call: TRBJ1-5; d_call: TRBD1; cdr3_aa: CASSLATWTGHNQPQHF; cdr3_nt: TGTGCCAGCAGCTTAGCAACATGGACAGGTCACAATCAGCCCCAGCATTTT
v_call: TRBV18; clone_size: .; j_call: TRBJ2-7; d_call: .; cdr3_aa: CASSPAPENEQYF; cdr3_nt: TGTGCCAGCTCACCAGCACCTGAGAACGAGCAGTACTTC
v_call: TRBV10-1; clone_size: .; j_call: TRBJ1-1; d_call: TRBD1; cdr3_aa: CASSPGQGNTEAFF; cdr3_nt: TGCGCCAGCAGTCCGGGACAGGGCAACACTGAAGCTTTCTTT
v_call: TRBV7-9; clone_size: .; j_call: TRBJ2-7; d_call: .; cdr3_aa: CASSLVAGSYEQYF; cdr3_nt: TGTGCCAGCAGCTTAGTTGCGGGGTCTTACGAGCAGTACTTC
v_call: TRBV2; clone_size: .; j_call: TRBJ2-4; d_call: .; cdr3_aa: CASSDNGVNIQYF; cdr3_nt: TGTGCCAGCAGTGATAACGGGGTAAACATTCAGTACTTC
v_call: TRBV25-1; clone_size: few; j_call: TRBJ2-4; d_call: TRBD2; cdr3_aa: CASSEGAGGKNIQYF; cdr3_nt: TGTGCCAGCAGTGAAGGAGCGGGGGGAAAAAACATTCAGTACTTC
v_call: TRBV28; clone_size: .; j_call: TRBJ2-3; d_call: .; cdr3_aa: CASSFRLVRGTRDTQYF; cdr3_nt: TGTGCCAGCAGTTTCCGCTTAGTGCGCGGGACCAGAGATACGCAGTATTTT